This T cell receptor beta chain was documented in a study of blood T cell repertoires in COVID-19. Overall study: Samples came from the United States, Italy and Spain, spanning acute and convalescent COVID-19. Sources were T cells, B-cell-depleted T cells, or PBMCs; the material itself was cDNA or gDNA.

The CDR3 totals 15 residues. Germline loops: CDR1 SGHRS, CDR2 YFSETQ. V trimming: 0 bases; J trimming: 0 bases; junction bases outside the gene matches: 2. The authors' processing: Estimated nucleated cell counts came from reference gene primer amplification. Clones were read by immunoSEQ multiplex PCR, and TCRdb kept only the in-frame ones, dropping some. The DNA gave D and trimming, while V, J and clone size come from that table. Of 84,000 or so clones listed, around four fifths are singletons. The chain has TRBV5-1 and TRBJ2-7; TRBD1 agrees at 8 bases. Sequencing input: peripheral blood. The TCR was taken from a human donor in a cohort sampled during active COVID-19. The DNA of the CDR3 is TGCGCCAGCAGCTTGGGGGGACAGGACTCCTACGAGCAGTACTTC. It specifies CASSLGGQDSYEQYF.